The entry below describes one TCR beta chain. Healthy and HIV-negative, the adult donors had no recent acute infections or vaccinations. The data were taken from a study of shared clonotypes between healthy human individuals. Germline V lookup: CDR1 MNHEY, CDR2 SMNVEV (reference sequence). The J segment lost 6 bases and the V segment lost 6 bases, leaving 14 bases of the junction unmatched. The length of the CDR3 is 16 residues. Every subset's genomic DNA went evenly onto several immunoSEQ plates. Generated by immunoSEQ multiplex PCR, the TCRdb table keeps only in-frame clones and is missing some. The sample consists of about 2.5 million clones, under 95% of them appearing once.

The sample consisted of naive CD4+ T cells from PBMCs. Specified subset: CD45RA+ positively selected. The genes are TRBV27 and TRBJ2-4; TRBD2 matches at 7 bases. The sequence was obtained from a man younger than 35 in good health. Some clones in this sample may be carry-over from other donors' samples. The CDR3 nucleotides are TGTGCCAGCAGGACATTTTTGCGGGAGTACGGAAACATTCAGTACTTC. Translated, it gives CASRTFLREYGNIQYF.